Below, 27 T cell receptor beta chains from the same sample are listed, as sequenced in a study of regulatory T cells in long-lasting Graves disease. Time point meaning: newly diagnosed GD, antithyroid drugs for less than 3 months. The TCR library used RNA extracted from PBMCs. Combining iRepertoire HTBI primers with Arm-PCR of CDR3 regions, the authors built TCR beta libraries. MiXCR, applied by TCRdb to the multiplex PCR reads, yields one record per CDR3 protein. This sample has roughly 520,000 distinct CDR3 sequences, with around 12% found just once. A further study also used this sample, focusing on T cells in Graves' hyperthyroidism and ophthalmopathy.

The source material was peripheral blood mononuclear cells (PBMCs), sampled at new diagnosis, from a patient treated with antithyroid drugs. These receptors all come from a woman aged 25-40 years with Graves disease.

In its sample, this clonotype was seen a few times. The J gene is TRBJ2-3, the V gene TRBV20-1, with D perhaps TRBD2 (8 bases). The CDR3 has 15 residues. Germline values: CDR1 DFQATT, CDR2 SNEGSKA (reference sequence). The V and J ends lost 3 bases and 2 bases respectively, with 15 bases between them. The CDR3 here is CSASGRGPYTDTQYF. In nucleotides, the CDR3 is TGCAGTGCTAGCGGGAGGGGGCCCTACACAGATACGCAGTATTTT.

Ten or more counts support this clonotype. The genes are TRBV20-1 and TRBJ2-1; maybe TRBD2 (7 bases). The CDR3 loop spans 14 amino acids. Germline V gives CDR1 DFQATT, CDR2 SNEGSKA (reference sequence). The V end lost 3 bases, the J end lost 0 bases, and 9 bases lay between the germline ends. In DNA, the CDR3 is TGCAGTGCTAGCGGGGGGCCCTCCTACAATGAGCAGTTCTTC. Protein: CSASGGPSYNEQFF.

The chain uses TRBV6-1 and TRBJ2-1, with 11 bases aligning to TRBD1. V was clipped by 5 bases and J by 9 bases; unmatched bases: 9. Germline CDR1 reads MNHNS; CDR2 reads SASEGT. The CDR3 has 15 amino acids. The CDR3 here is CASSPTRTGGAEQFF. DNA for the CDR3: TGTGCCAGCAGTCCCACCCGGACAGGGGGCGCTGAGCAGTTCTTC.

The chain employs TRBV7-3 and TRBJ2-7; 8 bases are a match to TRBD1. With 5 bases clipped from V and 3 bases from J, the junction kept 9 bases outside the gene matches. In germline, CDR1 is SGHTA, CDR2 FQGTGA. There are 15 residues in the CDR3. The CDR3 bases are TGTGCCAGCAGCCCGACAGGGGCCTATCTCTACGAGCAGTACTTC. Translated, it gives CASSPTGAYLYEQYF.

This clonotype came up many times. The chain is built from TRBV6-1 and TRBJ1-6; 7 positions match TRBD1. The CDR3 length is 15 residues. J lost 5 bases, V lost 6 bases, and 7 bases had no gene match. CDR1 and CDR2 from the germline V gene are MNHNS and SASEGT. This chain's CDR3 is CASRPDRAHNSPLHF. CDR3 coding DNA: TGTGCCAGCAGACCCGACAGGGCGCATAATTCACCCCTCCACTTT.

V usage is TRBV7-9 and J usage is TRBJ1-6; D is perhaps TRBD1 (6 bases). Germline V gives CDR1 SEHNR, CDR2 FQNEAQ (reference sequence). V gave up 3 bases and J gave up 9 bases, with 12 bases separating them. CDR3 size: 14 residues. CDR3 nucleotides: TGTGCCAGCAGCTTTGAGGGGGGAGTTTCACCCCTCCACTTT. It codes for CASSFEGGVSPLHF.

This clonotype was counted only a few times. The V gene is TRBV5-4, the J gene TRBJ1-1; no definite D call. The CDR3 covers 15 residues. V was cut by 2 bases and J by 1 base, with 12 bases left in between. The germline CDR1 and CDR2 sequences are SGHNT and YYREEE (reference sequence). The DNA of the CDR3 is TGTGCCAGCAGCTTTCCCGGCAGTGAGAACACTGAAGCTTTCTTT. Protein sequence: CASSFPGSENTEAFF. The variable domain in full, with the rest retrieved from reference TRBV5-4 and TRBJ1-1, is ETGVTQSPTHLIKTRGQQVTLRCSSQSGHNTVSWYQQALGQGPQFIFQYYREEENGRGNFPPRFSGLQFPNYSSELNVNALELDDSALYLCASSFPGSENTEAFFGQGTRLTVV.

In this sample, this clonotype turned up many times. The chain employs TRBV6-5 and TRBJ1-1; weak D call: TRBD1 (5 bases). The germline gives CDR1 MNHEY, CDR2 SVGAGI. Trimming stripped 2 bases from V and 7 bases from J, with 14 bases between. CDR3 length: 14 residues. For the CDR3, the DNA is TGTGCCAGCAGTTACGGGGGGGGAGTAATTGAAGCTTTCTTT. This gives the protein CASSYGGGVIEAFF.

Many counts were recorded for this clonotype. This chain joins TRBV3-1 and TRBJ1-6; the D is unclear. V dropped 5 bases and J dropped 6 bases, with 14 bases sitting between them. This CDR3 is 15 amino acids long. Germline values: CDR1 LGHDT, CDR2 YNNKEL (reference sequence). The CDR3 spells CASSSDYLGNSPLHF. DNA for the CDR3: TGTGCCAGCAGCTCTGACTATTTGGGTAATTCACCCCTCCACTTT.

This clonotype was detected ten times or more. The V call is TRBV28, the J call TRBJ2-7; D not resolved. The CDR3 extends over 14 amino acids. Germline CDR1 reads MDHEN; CDR2 reads SYDVKM. Trimming cost V 5 bases and J 2 bases, with 13 bases left between them. This CDR3 reads CASSAPLLAYEQYF. CDR3 sequence (DNA): TGTGCCAGCAGTGCCCCCTTACTGGCCTACGAGCAGTACTTC.

With regard to this clonotype: Sequence at one end of the junction differs from germline and may be a read error. V is TRBV11-2 and J is TRBJ2-5; D is unclear. The germline V gene encodes CDR1 SGHAT and CDR2 FQNNGV. The CDR3 consists of 11 residues. The CDR3 nucleotides are TGTGCCAGCAGCTTGAAAGAGACCCAGCACTTC. It is translated as CASSLKETQHF.

This clonotype was seen ten or more times. The V gene is TRBV29-1, the J gene TRBJ2-5, with D perhaps TRBD1 (5 bases). V gave up 7 bases and J gave up 1 base, with 25 bases separating them. Germline loops: CDR1 SQVTM, CDR2 ANQGSEA. CDR3 length: 17 amino acids. CDR3 region: CSALPAYRRRAQETQYF. For the CDR3, the DNA is TGCAGCGCCCTTCCGGCGTACAGGCGTAGAGCCCAAGAGACCCAGTACTTC.

This clonotype appeared many times. The rearrangement links TRBV7-9 to TRBJ2-7; 9 positions match TRBD2. V trimming: 8 bases; J trimming: 3 bases; junction bases outside the gene matches: 17. This CDR3 comprises 17 residues. CDR1 is SEHNR and CDR2 is FQNEAQ in the germline V gene (reference sequence). CDR3 nucleotide sequence: TGTGCCAGCTTAGGTCTGTCGCTAGCGGGAATCGGCTACGAGCAGTACTTC. Encoded protein: CASLGLSLAGIGYEQYF.

This clonotype was detected many times. The chain has TRBV5-6 and TRBJ1-1; D remains ambiguous. The CDR3 length is 15 residues. Germline V gene lookup returns CDR1 SGHDT and CDR2 YYEEEE. Between the trimmed V and J ends, which lost 0 bases and 1 base, there was a span of 10 bases. As DNA, the CDR3 is TGTGCCAGCAGCTTGGTTAGCCTCAAGAACACTGAAGCTTTCTTT. Translation gives CASSLVSLKNTEAFF.

The sample holds many counts of this clonotype. CDR3 in amino acids: CASSLEQTGTGDTQYF. The CDR3 bases are TGTGCCAGCAGTTTAGAGCAGACAGGGACTGGAGATACGCAGTATTTT. The chain links TRBV27 to TRBJ2-3, with D possibly matching TRBD1 (7 bases). The V end lost 2 bases, the J end lost 5 bases, and 17 bases lay between the germline ends. The CDR3 has 16 residues. Germline assignment: CDR1 MNHEY and CDR2 SMNVEV (reference sequence).

J is TRBJ2-1 and V is TRBV10-3; D is uncertain. Looked up from germline, CDR1 is ENHRY and CDR2 is SYGVKD. The CDR3 spans 14 residues. Trimming pared 5 bases from V and 0 bases from J, leaving 8 bases between. The CDR3 spells CAISPRTSYNEQFF. In nucleotides, the CDR3 is TGTGCCATCAGTCCCAGAACCTCCTACAATGAGCAGTTCTTC.

This clonotype showed up many times. The gene calls are TRBV5-5 and TRBJ2-1; D is unclear. Germline V lookup: CDR1 SGHKS, CDR2 YYEKEE (reference sequence). CDR3 length equals 15 residues. V lost 2 bases to trimming and J lost 6 bases, with 15 bases between them. CDR3 protein: CASSFSGLAGNEQFF. The CDR3 coding sequence is TGTGCCAGCAGCTTTTCGGGCCTTGCTGGCAATGAGCAGTTCTTC.

The sample holds many counts of this clonotype. This sequence joins TRBV20-1 and TRBJ2-3, with 9 bases aligning to TRBD1. V was pared by 5 bases and J by 5 bases, with 8 bases of the junction left unmatched. CDR3 size: 14 residues. Germline CDR1 reads DFQATT; CDR2 reads SNEGSKA (reference sequence). CDR3 sequence: CSAPGQGWLDTQYF. The CDR3 DNA is TGCAGTGCTCCAGGACAGGGGTGGTTAGATACGCAGTATTTT.

This clonotype was picked up many times. The CDR3 loop reads CATSDGGLARELFF. The CDR3 nucleotides read TGTGCCACCAGTGACGGGGGACTAGCGCGGGAGCTGTTTTTT. The chain uses TRBV24-1 and TRBJ2-2; 10 bases fit TRBD2. The CDR3 spans 14 residues. The germline V gene has CDR1 KGHDR and CDR2 SFDVKD. Trimming at V came to 4 bases and at J to 9 bases, leaving 4 bases not matched to a gene.

This clonotype was seen ten or more times. The rearrangement uses TRBV30 and TRBJ2-2; D is unresolved. V was trimmed by 4 bases and J by 1 base, leaving 7 bases between them. Per the germline V gene, CDR1 is GTSNPN and CDR2 is SVGIG (reference sequence). The length of the CDR3 is 13 residues. CDR3 sequence: CAWKYRNTGELFF. The CDR3 region has the DNA TGTGCCTGGAAATACAGGAACACCGGGGAGCTGTTTTTT.

This clonotype was counted ten times or more. The CDR3 spells CASSRDRGTGYTF. The CDR3 DNA is TGTGCCAGTAGCCGGGACAGGGGAACTGGCTACACCTTC. This chain links TRBV19 with TRBJ1-2, with TRBD1 matching over 10 bases. Germline V gene data show CDR1 as LNHDA and CDR2 as SQIVND (reference sequence). J gave up 7 bases and V 6 bases, and 5 bases lay outside the gene matches. CDR3 length: 13 amino acids.

This clonotype was found many times. V is TRBV6-5 and J is TRBJ2-3, with D uncertain. The germline CDR1 and CDR2 sequences are MNHEY and SVGAGI. V was clipped by 3 bases and J by 4 bases, with 26 bases between them. The CDR3 runs to 19 residues. CDR3 sequence (DNA): TGTGCCAGCAGTTATTCAACCGATACTCCAAGTTTCCGTCCAGATACGCAGTATTTT. This encodes CASSYSTDTPSFRPDTQYF.

This clonotype was observed at least ten times. The CDR3 loop reads CASSPQRRGREQFF. CDR3 in DNA: TGTGCCAGCAGCCCGCAACGCAGGGGAAGGGAGCAGTTCTTC. This sequence joins TRBV3-1 and TRBJ2-1; the D gene is possibly TRBD1 (6 bases). With 4 bases removed from V and 10 bases from J, the gap between germline ends came to 17 bases. The CDR3 is 14 residues long. CDR1 is LGHDT, CDR2 YNNKEL, per germline (reference sequence).

This clonotype was counted ten times or more. The V and J genes are TRBV25-1 and TRBJ2-5, with 7 bases matching TRBD1. V was clipped by 4 bases and J by 4 bases; unmatched bases: 6. Germline CDR1 reads MGHDK; CDR2 reads SYGVNS. The CDR3 sequence is 14 residues long. The CDR3 loop is CASSVIRDRETQYF. In DNA form, the CDR3 reads TGTGCCAGCAGTGTAATCCGGGACAGAGAGACCCAGTACTTC.

Note on this clonotype: Being one base from a much bigger clone, this may be a read error. The chain links TRBV28 to TRBJ2-2; TRBD2 is a possible D gene (7 bases). In germline, CDR1 is MDHEN, CDR2 SYDVKM. This CDR3 is 19 amino acids long. V gave up 6 bases and J gave up 0 bases, with 23 bases separating them. The CDR3 region is CASRPGGTRTDANTGELFF. CDR3 bases: TGTGCCAGCAGACCGGGGGGTACCAGGACAGACGCGAACACCGGGGAGCTGTTTTTT. Together with reference TRBV28 and TRBJ2-2, the CDR3 gives the full variable domain: DVKVTQSSRYLVKRTGEKVFLECVQDMDHENMFWYRQDPGLGLRLIYFSYDVKMKEKGDIPEGYSVSREKKERFSLILESASTNQTSMYLCASRPGGTRTDANTGELFFGEGSRLTVL.

This clonotype was seen more than once but under ten times. This chain uses TRBV4-1 with TRBJ1-2, with 7 bases aligning to TRBD1. The V gene end was trimmed by 1 base and the J gene end by 8 bases; junction bases not matched to a gene: 13. This CDR3 is built from 16 residues. Germline V gene sequence: CDR1 MGHRA, CDR2 YSYEKL. This CDR3 is CASSQVSRDSRRGYTF. In nucleotides, the CDR3 is TGCGCCAGCAGCCAAGTATCTAGGGACAGCCGACGAGGCTACACCTTC.

This clonotype was detected ten times or more. This chain joins TRBV15 and TRBJ2-7; D call uncertain. V was clipped by 0 bases and J by 3 bases, with 6 bases between them. Looked up from germline, CDR1 is LNHNV and CDR2 is YYDKDF (reference sequence). This CDR3 is built from 13 residues. The CDR3 region has the DNA TGTGCCACCAGCAGAGATGAGGACTACGAGCAGTACTTC. Its translation: CATSRDEDYEQYF.